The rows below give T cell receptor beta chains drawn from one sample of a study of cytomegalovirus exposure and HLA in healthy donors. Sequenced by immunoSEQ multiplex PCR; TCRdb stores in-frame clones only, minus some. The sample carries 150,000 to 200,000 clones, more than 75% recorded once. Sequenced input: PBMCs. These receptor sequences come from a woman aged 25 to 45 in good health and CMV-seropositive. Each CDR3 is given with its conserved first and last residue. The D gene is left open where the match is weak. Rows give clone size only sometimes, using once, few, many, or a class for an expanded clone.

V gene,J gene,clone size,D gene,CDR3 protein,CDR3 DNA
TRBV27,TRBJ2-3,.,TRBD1,CASSSRQGVNTDTQYF,TGTGCCAGCAGTTCGCGACAGGGGGTTAACACAGATACGCAGTATTTT
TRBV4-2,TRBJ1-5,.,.,CASSQDRVGNQPQHF,TGTGCCAGCAGCCAAGACAGGGTGGGAAATCAGCCCCAGCATTTT
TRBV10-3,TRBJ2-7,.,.,CATHAGQTYEQYF,TGTGCCACCCATGCGGGACAGACTTACGAGCAGTACTTC
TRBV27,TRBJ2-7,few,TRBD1,CASSRSGTGGTIYPSEQYF,TGTGCCAGCAGTCGATCCGGGACAGGTGGTACAATCTACCCCTCCGAGCAGTACTTC
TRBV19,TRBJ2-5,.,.,CASSISQQETQYF,TGTGCCAGTAGTATAAGTCAGCAAGAGACCCAGTACTTC
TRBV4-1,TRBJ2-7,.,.,CASSLGILWTDYEQYF,TGCGCCAGCAGCCTGGGGATACTCTGGACAGACTACGAGCAGTACTTC
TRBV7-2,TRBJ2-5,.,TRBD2,CASSLGLAGGRGKTQYF,TGTGCCAGCAGCCTTGGACTAGCGGGGGGGCGGGGTAAGACCCAGTACTTC
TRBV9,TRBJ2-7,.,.,CASSREGTPYEQYF,TGTGCCAGCAGCCGCGAAGGGACACCCTACGAGCAGTACTTC
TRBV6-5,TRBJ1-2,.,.,CASRRGGSDYGYTF,TGTGCCAGTCGAAGGGGGGGTAGTGATTATGGCTACACCTTC
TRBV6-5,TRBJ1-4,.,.,CASHTGRGEKLFF,TGTGCCAGCCACACGGGCAGGGGTGAAAAACTGTTTTTT
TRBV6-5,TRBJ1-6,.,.,CASSYQGPYNSPLHF,TGTGCCAGCAGTTACCAGGGCCCCTATAATTCACCCCTCCACTTT
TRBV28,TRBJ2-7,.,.,CASISLGEQYF,TGTGCCAGCATTTCCTTGGGCGAGCAGTACTTC
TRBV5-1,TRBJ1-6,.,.,CASSTGSYNSPLHF,TGCGCCAGCAGCACAGGCTCCTATAATTCACCCCTCCACTTT